This TCR beta chain derives from a study of cytomegalovirus exposure and HLA in healthy donors. Findings and limits, study-wide: According to a later analysis, donors in an Asian-associated ancestry cluster reportedly had fewer N-insertions than the roughly 660-donor mean.

Trimming cost V 2 bases and J 0 bases, with 11 bases left between them. CDR3 size: 17 residues. Looked up from germline, CDR1 is SGHVS and CDR2 is FQNEAQ. Regarding this clone: The antigen remains undetermined.

Amplification used 60 Vbeta primers and 13 Jbeta primers. Clones were sequenced by immunoSEQ multiplex PCR, and TCRdb holds only the in-frame ones, with some missing. The data show 200,000 to 250,000 clones, 70% to 80% seen once. The V and J genes are TRBV7-8 and TRBJ1-6; no clear D gene. The sequencing input was PBMCs. The source is a male donor in good health and CMV-seronegative. The CDR3 protein is CASSLPRGHSYNSPLHF. The CDR3 DNA reads as TGTGCCAGCAGCTTACCCCGGGGTCACTCCTATAATTCACCCCTCCACTTT. The full variable domain, with the rest looked up from reference TRBV7-8 and TRBJ1-6, is GAGVSQSPRYKVAKRGQDVALRCDPISGHVSLFWYQQALGQGPEFLTYFQNEAQLDKSGLPSDRFFAERPEGSVSTLKIQRTQQEDSAVYLCASSLPRGHSYNSPLHFGNGTRLTVT.